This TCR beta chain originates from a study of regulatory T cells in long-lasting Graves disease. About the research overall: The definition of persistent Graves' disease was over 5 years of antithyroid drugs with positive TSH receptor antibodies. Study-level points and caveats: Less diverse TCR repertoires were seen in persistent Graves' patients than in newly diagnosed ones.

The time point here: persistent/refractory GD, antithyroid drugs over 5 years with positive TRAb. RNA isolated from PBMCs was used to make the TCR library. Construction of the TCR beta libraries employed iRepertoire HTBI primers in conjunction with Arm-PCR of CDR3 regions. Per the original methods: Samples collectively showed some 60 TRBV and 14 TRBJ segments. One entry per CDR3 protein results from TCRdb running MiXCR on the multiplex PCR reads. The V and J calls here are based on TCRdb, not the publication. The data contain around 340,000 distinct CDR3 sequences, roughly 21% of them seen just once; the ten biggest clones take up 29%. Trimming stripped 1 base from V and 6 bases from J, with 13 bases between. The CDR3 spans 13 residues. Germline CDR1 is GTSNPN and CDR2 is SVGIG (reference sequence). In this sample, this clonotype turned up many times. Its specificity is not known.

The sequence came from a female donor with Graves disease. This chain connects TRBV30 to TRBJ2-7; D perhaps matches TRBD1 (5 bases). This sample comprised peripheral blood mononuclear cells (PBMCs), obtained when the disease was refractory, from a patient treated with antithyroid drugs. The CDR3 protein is CAWSASTGSEQYF. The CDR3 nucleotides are TGTGCCTGGAGTGCAAGTACAGGCTCCGAGCAGTACTTC.